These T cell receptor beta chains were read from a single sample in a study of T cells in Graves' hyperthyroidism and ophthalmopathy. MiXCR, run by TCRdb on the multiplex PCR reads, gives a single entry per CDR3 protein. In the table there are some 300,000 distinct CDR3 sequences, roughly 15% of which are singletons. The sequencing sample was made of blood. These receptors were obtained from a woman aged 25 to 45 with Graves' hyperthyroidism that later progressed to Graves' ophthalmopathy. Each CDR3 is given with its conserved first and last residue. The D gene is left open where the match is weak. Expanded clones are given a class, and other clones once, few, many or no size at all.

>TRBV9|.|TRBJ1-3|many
CASSRSGATGNTIYF
TGTGCCAGCAGCCGCTCCGGGGCGACTGGAAACACCATATATTTT
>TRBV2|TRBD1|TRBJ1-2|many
CASSLQGDRYGYTF
TGTGCCAGCAGTCTACAGGGGGATAGGTATGGCTACACCTTC
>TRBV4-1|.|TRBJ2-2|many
CASSQVPNTGELFF
TGCGCCAGCAGCCAAGTGCCTAACACCGGGGAGCTGTTTTTT
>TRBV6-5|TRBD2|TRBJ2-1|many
CASSYNGGGMDEQFF
TGTGCCAGCAGTTACAACGGCGGGGGAATGGATGAGCAGTTCTTC
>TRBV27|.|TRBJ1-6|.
CASRDPEGSPLHF
TGTGCCAGCAGGGATCCCGAGGGTTCACCCCTCCACTTT
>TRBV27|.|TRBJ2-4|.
CASFSLRGAKNIQYF
TGTGCCAGCTTCTCCCTGAGGGGGGCCAAAAACATTCAGTACTTC
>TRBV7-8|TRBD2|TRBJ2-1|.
CASSLAHGGGNEQFF
TGTGCCAGCAGCTTAGCGCACGGGGGGGGGAATGAGCAGTTCTTC
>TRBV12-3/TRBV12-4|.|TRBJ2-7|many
CASGSNSGTYEQYF
TGTGCCAGCGGTTCCAATAGCGGTACCTACGAGCAGTACTTC
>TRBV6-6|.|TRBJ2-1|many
CASSYRANEQFF
TGTGCCAGCAGTTACAGGGCTAATGAGCAGTTCTTC
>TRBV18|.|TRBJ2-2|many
CASSPPAGTGELFF
TGTGCCAGCTCACCACCTGCAGGGACCGGGGAGCTGTTTTTT
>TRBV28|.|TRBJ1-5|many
CASSLAQYYQPQHF
TGTGCCAGCAGTTTAGCACAGTATTATCAGCCCCAGCATTTT
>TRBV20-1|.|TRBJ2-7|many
CSARPEVVREQYF
TGCAGTGCAAGGCCCGAGGTTGTGCGAGAGCAGTACTTC
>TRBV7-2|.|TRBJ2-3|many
CASTLVVSYTDTQYF
TGTGCCAGCACCCTAGTTGTGTCTTACACAGATACGCAGTATTTT
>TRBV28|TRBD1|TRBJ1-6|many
CASGGTGGNSPLHF
TGTGCCAGCGGTGGGACAGGGGGCAATTCACCCCTCCACTTT
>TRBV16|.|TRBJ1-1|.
CASSQSGFITEAFF
TGTGCCAGCAGCCAATCGGGATTTATCACTGAAGCTTTCTTT
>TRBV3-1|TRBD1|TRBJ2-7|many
CASSLTGIDEQYF
TGTGCCAGCAGCCTGACAGGGATCGACGAGCAGTACTTC
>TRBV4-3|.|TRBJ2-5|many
CASSQDKRGLADQETQYF
TGCGCCAGCAGCCAAGATAAACGGGGACTGGCAGACCAAGAGACCCAGTACTTC
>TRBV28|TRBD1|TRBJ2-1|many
CASSQDGQVSRSYNEQFF
TGTGCCAGCAGTCAAGACGGACAGGTGTCTCGGTCCTACAATGAGCAGTTCTTC
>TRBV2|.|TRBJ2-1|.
CASGAATSSYNEQFF
TGTGCCAGCGGGGCGGCTACCAGCTCCTACAATGAGCAGTTCTTC
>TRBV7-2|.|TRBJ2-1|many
CASSLESFNEQFF
TGTGCCAGCAGCTTAGAATCGTTCAATGAGCAGTTCTTC
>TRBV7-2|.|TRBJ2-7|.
CASSLEGTGTEGEQYF
TGTGCCAGCAGCTTAGAGGGGACTGGGACGGAGGGCGAGCAGTACTTC
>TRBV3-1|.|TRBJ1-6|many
CASSQAARRKSPLHF
TGTGCCAGCAGCCAAGCCGCAAGGAGAAAGTCACCCCTCCACTTT
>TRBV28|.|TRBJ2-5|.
CASSPYAGETQYF
TGTGCCAGCAGCCCCTACGCAGGGGAGACCCAGTACTTC
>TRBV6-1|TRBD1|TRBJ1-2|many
CASTLGQGYGYTF
TGTGCCAGCACCCTAGGACAGGGTTATGGCTACACCTTC
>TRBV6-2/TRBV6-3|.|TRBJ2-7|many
CASTKGPGGVEQYF
TGTGCCAGCACCAAGGGACCAGGAGGTGTCGAGCAGTACTTC
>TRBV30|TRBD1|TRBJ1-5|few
CAWDGQGAAQPQHF
TGTGCCTGGGATGGACAGGGGGCGGCTCAGCCCCAGCATTTT
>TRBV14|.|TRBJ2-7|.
CASSLQGQGYEQYF
TGTGCCAGCAGCCTACAGGGTCAGGGCTACGAGCAGTACTTC
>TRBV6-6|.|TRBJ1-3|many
CASSYIPGGPGGNTIYF
TGTGCCAGCAGTTACATCCCCGGGGGGCCGGGGGGAAACACCATATATTTT
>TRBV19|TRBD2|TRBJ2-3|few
CASSVSSGRTDTQYF
TGTGCCAGTAGTGTGTCTAGCGGGAGAACAGATACGCAGTATTTT
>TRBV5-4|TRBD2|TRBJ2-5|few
CASSSFGLAGMGETQYF
TGTGCCAGCAGCTCCTTCGGACTAGCGGGAATGGGAGAGACCCAGTACTTC
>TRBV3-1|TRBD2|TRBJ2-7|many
CASSQGGRTYEQYF
TGTGCCAGCAGCCAGGGCGGGAGAACCTACGAGCAGTACTTC
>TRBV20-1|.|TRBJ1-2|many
CSASASNYGYTF
TGCAGTGCTAGCGCCTCTAACTATGGCTACACCTTC
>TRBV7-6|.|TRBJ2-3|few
CASSLVTPTDTQYF
TGTGCCAGCAGCTTAGTTACCCCCACAGATACGCAGTATTTT
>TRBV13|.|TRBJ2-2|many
CASTQDRNTGELFF
TGTGCCAGCACCCAGGACAGAAACACCGGGGAGCTGTTTTTT
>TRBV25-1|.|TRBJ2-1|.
CASSDTGAHNEQFF
TGTGCCAGCAGTGATACGGGGGCACACAATGAGCAGTTCTTC
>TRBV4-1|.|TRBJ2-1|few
CASSHPSDGRSSWNEQFF
TGCGCCAGCAGCCACCCGTCTGACGGGAGATCTAGCTGGAATGAGCAGTTCTTC
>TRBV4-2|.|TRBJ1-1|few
CASSVTGVAEAFF
TGTGCCAGCAGCGTGACGGGAGTAGCTGAAGCTTTCTTT
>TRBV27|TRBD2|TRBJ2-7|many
CASSLSSAGDYEQYF
TGTGCCAGCAGTTTATCTTCCGCGGGAGACTACGAGCAGTACTTC
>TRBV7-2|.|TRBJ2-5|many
CASSVYRVSETQYF
TGTGCCAGCAGCGTCTACAGGGTCTCGGAGACCCAGTACTTC
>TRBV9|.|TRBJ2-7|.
CASSAYRDAYSYEQYF
TGTGCCAGCAGTGCATACCGGGACGCTTACTCCTACGAGCAGTACTTC